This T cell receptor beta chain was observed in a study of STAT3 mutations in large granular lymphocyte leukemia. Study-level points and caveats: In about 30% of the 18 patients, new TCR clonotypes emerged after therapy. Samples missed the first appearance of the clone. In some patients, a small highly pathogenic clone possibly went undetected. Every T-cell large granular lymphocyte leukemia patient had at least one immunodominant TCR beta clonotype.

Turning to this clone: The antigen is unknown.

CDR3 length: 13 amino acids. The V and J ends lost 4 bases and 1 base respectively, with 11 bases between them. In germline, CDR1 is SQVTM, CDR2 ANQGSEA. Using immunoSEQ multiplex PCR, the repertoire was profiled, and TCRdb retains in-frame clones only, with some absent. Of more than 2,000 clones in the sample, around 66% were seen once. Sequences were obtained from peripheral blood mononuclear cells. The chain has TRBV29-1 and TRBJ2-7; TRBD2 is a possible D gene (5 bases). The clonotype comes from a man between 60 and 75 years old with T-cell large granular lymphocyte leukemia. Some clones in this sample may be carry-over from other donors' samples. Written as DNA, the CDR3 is TGCAGCGTTGTTCTCGGGGTTTCCTACGAGCAGTACTTC. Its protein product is CSVVLGVSYEQYF.